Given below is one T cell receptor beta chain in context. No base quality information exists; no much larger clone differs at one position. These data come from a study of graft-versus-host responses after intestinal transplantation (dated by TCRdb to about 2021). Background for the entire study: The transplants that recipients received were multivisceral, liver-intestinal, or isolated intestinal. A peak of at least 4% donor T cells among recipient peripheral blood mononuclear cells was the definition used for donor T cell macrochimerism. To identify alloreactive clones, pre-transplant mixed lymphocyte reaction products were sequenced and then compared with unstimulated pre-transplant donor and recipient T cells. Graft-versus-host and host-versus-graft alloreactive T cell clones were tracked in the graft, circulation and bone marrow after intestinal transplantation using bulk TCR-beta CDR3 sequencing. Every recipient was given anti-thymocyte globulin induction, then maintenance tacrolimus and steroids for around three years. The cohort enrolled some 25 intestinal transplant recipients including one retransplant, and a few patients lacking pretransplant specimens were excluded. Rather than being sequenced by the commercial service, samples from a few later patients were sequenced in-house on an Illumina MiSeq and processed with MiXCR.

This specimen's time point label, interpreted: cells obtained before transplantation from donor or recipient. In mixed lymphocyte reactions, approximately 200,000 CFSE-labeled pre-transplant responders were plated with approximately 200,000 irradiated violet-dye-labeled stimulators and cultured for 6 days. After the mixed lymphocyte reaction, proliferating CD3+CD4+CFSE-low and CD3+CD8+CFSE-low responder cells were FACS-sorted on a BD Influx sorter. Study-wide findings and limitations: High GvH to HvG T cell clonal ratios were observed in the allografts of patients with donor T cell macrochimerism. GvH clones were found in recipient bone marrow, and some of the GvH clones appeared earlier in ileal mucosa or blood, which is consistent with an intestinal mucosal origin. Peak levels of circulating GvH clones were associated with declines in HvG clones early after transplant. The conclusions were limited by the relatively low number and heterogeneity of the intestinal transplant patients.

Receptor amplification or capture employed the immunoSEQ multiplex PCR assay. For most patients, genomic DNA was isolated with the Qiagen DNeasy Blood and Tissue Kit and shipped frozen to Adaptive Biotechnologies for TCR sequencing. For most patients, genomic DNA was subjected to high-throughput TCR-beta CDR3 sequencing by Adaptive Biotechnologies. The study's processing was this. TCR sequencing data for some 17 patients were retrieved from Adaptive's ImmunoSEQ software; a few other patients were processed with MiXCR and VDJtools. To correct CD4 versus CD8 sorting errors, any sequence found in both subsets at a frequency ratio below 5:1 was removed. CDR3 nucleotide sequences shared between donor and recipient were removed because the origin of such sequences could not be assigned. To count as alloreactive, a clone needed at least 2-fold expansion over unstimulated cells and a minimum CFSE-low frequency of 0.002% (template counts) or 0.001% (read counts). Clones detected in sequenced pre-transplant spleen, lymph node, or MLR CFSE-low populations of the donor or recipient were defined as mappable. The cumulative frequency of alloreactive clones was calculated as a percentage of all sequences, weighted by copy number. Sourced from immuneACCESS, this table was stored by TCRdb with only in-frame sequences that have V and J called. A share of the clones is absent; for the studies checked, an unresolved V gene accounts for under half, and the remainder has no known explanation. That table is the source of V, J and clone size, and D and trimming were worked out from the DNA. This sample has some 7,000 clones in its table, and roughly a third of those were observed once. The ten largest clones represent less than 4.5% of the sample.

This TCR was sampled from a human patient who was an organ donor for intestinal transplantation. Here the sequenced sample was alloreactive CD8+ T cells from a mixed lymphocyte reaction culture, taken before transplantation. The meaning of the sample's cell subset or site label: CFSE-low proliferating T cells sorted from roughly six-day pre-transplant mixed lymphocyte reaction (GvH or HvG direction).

The CDR3 loop reads CASSILSGTALINYGYTF. DNA sequence: TGTGCCAGTAGTATACTATCCGGGACAGCTTTAATTAACTATGGCTACACCTTC. The chain couples TRBV19 to TRBJ1-2, with TRBD1 matching 7 junction bases. Relative to germline, V is missing 2 bases and J is missing 1 base, with 13 bases of the junction outside any gene match. There are 18 amino acids in the CDR3, from cysteine to phenylalanine inclusive. CDR3 DNA is the only sequence kept; it has 54 bases, read in frame from the first base. CDR1 and CDR2 (LNHDA, SQIVND) derive from the germline V gene (reference sequence).